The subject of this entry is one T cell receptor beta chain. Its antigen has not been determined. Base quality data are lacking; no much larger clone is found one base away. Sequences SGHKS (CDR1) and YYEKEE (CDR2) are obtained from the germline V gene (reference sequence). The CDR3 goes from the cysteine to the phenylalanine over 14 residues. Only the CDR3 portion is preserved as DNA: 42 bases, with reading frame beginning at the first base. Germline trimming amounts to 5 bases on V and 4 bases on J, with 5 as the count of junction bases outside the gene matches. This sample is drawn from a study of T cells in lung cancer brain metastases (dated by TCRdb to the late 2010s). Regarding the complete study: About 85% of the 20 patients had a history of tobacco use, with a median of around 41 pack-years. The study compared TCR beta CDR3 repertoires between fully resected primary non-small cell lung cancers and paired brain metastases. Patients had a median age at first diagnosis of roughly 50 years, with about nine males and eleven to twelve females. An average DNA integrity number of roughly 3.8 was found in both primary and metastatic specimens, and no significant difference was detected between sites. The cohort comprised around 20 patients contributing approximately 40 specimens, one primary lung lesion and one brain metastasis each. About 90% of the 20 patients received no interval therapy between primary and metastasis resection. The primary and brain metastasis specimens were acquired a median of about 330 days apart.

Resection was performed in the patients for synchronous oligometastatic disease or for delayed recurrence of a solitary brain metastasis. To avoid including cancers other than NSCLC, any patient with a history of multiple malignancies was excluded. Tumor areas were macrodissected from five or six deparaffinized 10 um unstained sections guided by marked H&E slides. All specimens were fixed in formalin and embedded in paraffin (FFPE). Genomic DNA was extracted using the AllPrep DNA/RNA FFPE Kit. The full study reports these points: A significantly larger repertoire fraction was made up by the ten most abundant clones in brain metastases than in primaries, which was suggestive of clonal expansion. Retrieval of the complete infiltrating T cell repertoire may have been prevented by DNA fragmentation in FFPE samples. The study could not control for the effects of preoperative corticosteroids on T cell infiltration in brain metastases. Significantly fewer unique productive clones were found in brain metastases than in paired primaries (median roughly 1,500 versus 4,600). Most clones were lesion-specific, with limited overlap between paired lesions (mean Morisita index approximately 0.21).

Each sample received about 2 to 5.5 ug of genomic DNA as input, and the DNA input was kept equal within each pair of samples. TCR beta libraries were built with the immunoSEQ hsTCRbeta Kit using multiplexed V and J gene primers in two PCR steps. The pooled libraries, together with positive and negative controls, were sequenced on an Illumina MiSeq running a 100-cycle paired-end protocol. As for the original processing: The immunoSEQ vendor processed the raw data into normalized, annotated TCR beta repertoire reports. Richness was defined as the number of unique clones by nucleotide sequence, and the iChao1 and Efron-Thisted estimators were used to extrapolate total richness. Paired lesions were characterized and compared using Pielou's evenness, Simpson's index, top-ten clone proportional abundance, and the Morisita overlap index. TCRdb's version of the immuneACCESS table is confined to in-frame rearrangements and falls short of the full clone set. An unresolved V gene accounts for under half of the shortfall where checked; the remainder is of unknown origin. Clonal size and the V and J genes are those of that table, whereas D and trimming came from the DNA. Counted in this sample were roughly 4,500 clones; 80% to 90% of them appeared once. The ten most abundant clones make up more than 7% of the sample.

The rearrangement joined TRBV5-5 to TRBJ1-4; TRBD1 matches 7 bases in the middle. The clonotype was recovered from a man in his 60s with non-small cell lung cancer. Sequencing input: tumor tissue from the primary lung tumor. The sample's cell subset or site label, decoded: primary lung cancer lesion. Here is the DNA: TGTGCCAGCAGACCAGACAGGGTTAATGAAAAACTGTTTTTT. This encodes CASRPDRVNEKLFF.